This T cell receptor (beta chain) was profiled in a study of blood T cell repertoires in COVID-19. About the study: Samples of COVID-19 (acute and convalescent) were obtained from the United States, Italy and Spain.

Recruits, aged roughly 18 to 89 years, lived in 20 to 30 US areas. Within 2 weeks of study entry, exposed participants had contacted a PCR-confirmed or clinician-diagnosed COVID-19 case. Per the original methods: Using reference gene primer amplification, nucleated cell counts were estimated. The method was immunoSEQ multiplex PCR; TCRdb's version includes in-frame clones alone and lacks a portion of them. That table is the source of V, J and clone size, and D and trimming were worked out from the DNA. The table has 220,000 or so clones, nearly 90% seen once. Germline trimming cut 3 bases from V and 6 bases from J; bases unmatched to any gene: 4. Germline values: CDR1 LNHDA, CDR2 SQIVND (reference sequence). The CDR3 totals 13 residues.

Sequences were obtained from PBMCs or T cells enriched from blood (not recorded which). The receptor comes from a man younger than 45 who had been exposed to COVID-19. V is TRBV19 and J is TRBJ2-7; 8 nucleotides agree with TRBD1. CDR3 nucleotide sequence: TGTGCCAGTAGTATGGGACAGGCTGGCGAGCAGTACTTC. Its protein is CASSMGQAGEQYF.